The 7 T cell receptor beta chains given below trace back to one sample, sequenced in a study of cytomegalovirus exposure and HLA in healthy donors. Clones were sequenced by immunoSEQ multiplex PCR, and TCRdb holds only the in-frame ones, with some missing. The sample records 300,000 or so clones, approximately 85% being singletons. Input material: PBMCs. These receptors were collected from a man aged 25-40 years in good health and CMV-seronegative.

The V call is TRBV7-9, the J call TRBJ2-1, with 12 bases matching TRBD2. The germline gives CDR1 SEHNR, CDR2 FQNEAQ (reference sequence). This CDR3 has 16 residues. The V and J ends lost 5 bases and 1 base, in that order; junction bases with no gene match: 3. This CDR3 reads CASSASGGGSYNEQFF. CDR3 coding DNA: TGTGCCAGCAGCGCTAGCGGGGGGGGATCCTACAATGAGCAGTTCTTC. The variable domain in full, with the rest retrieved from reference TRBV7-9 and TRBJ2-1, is DTGVSQNPRHKITKRGQNVTFRCDPISEHNRLYWYRQTLGQGPEFLTYFQNEAQLEKSRLLSDRFSAERPKGSFSTLEIQRTEQGDSAMYLCASSASGGGSYNEQFFGPGTRLTVL.

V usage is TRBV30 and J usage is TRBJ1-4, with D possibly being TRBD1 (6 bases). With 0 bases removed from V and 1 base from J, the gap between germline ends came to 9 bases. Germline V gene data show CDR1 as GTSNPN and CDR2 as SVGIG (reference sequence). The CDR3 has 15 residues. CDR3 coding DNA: TGTGCCTGGAGTGTCCAGGGGCTAACTAATGAAAAACTGTTTTTT. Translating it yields CAWSVQGLTNEKLFF.

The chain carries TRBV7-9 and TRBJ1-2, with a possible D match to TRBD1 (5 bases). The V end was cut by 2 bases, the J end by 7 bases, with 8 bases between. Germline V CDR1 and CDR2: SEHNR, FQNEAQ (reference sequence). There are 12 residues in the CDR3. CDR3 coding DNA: TGTGCCAGCAGCTTACAGGGTGTTGGCTACACCTTC. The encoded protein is CASSLQGVGYTF.

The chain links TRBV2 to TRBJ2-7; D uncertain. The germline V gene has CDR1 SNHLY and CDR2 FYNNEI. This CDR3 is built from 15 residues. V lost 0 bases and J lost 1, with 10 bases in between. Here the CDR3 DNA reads TGTGCCAGCAGTGAAGCGTTAGACACATCCTACGAGCAGTACTTC. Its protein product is CASSEALDTSYEQYF.

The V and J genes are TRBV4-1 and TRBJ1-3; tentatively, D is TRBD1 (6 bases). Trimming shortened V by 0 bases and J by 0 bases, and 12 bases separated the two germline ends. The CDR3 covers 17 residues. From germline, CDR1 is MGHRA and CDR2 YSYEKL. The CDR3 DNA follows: TGCGCCAGCAGCCAAGAGCAGGGACACAGCTCTGGAAACACCATATATTTT. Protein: CASSQEQGHSSGNTIYF.

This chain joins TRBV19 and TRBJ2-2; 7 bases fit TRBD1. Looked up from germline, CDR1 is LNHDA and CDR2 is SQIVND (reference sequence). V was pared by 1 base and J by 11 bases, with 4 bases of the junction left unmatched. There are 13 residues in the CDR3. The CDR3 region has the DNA TGTGCCAGTAGTATAGGAAGGGGGCGCGAGCTGTTTTTT. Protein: CASSIGRGRELFF. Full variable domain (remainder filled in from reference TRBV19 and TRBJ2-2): DGGITQSPKYLFRKEGQNVTLSCEQNLNHDAMYWYRQDPGQGLRLIYYSQIVNDFQKGDIAEGYSVSREKKESFPLTVTSAQKNPTAFYLCASSIGRGRELFFGEGSRLTVL.

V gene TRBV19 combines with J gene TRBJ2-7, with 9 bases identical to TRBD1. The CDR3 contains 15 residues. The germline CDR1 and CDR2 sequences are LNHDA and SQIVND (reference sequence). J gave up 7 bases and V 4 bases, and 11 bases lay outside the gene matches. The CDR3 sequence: CASSTSRDRVWEQYF. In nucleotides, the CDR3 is TGTGCCAGTAGTACAAGCCGGGACAGGGTTTGGGAGCAGTACTTC.